This T cell receptor (beta chain) was sequenced in a study of T cells in Graves' hyperthyroidism and ophthalmopathy. Newly diagnosed patients aged 18 to 65 had hyperthyroidism of under 2 months' duration. Germline-derived CDR1 and CDR2 are SQVTM and ANQGSEA. V gave up 2 bases and J gave up 7 bases, with 12 bases separating them. This CDR3 region has 12 residues. Study-level points and caveats: The model foresaw ophthalmopathy a median approximately 6.1 months prior to onset. Among thyroid clonotypes expanded above 0.001, most also appeared in blood.

Using RNA transcripts as the source, TCR beta CDR3 regions were amplified. HTBI primers were employed in a first-round RT-PCR of the TCR CDR3. TCRdb ran MiXCR on the multiplex PCR reads and lists one entry per CDR3 protein. Of about 840,000 distinct CDR3 sequences listed, over 35% are singletons. About this clonotype: Its antigen is undetermined.

The V call is TRBV29-1, the J call TRBJ2-7; D gene uncertain. Sample: blood. This clonotype was obtained from a man aged 18 to 29 with Graves' hyperthyroidism. The CDR3 DNA follows: TGCAGCGTTGAACACAACCGAGAAGAGCAGTACTTC. It yields the protein CSVEHNREEQYF.